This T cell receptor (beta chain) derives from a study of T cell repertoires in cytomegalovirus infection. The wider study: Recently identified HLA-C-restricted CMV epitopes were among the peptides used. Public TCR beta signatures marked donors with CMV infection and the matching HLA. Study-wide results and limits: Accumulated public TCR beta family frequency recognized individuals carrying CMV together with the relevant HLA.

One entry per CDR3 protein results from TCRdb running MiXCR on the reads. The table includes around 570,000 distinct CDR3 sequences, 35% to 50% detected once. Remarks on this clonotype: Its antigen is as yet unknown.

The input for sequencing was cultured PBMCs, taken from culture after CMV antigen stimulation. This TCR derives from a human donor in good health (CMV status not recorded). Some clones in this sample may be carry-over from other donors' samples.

DNA of the CDR3: TGTGCCAGCAGCGCCGGGAGGTCCTACAATGAGCAGTTCTTC. Translation gives CASSAGRSYNEQFF. V usage is TRBV6-5 and J usage is TRBJ2-1; 7 nucleotides align to TRBD2. Germline values: CDR1 MNHEY, CDR2 SVGAGI. Trimming took 6 bases from V and 1 from J; bases not matched to a gene: 3. The CDR3 spans 14 residues.